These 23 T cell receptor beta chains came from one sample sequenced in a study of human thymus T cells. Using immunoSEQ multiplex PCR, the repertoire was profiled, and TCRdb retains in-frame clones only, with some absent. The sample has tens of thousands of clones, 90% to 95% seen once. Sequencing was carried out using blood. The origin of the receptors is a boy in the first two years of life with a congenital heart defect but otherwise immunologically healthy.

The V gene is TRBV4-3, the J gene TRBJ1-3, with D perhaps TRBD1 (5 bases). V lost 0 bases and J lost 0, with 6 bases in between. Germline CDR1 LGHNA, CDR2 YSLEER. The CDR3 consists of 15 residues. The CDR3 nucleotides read TGCGCCAGCAGCCAAGATGGGGGCTCTGGAAACACCATATATTTT. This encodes CASSQDGGSGNTIYF.

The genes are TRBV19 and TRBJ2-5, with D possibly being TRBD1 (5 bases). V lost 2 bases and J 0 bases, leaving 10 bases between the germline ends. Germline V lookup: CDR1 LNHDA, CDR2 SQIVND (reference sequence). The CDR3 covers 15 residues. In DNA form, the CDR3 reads TGTGCCAGTAGTATAATTGGGGCCAACCAAGAGACCCAGTACTTC. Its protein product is CASSIIGANQETQYF.

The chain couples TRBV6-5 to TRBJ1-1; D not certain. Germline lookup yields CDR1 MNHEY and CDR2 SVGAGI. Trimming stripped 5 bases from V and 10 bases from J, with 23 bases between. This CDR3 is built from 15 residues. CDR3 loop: CASSPRSSALQGAFF. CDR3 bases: TGTGCCAGCAGTCCCCGGAGCTCGGCCCTACAAGGAGCTTTCTTT.

CDR3 bases: TGTGCCAGCAGATTCAGCGGGGGGGCCTTCTACGAGCAGTACTTC. Amino acids: CASRFSGGAFYEQYF. The chain links TRBV28 to TRBJ2-7, with TRBD2 matching 10 bases. The trim removed 6 bases at V and 3 bases at J, leaving 8 bases unmatched. The CDR3 has 15 amino acids. CDR1 MDHEN and CDR2 SYDVKM come from the germline V gene.

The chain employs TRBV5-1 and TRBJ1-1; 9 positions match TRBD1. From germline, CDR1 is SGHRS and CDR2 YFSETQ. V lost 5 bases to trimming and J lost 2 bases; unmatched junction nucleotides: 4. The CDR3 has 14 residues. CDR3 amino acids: CASRQDRGNTEAFF. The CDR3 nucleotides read TGCGCCAGCAGACAGGACAGGGGAAACACTGAAGCTTTCTTT.

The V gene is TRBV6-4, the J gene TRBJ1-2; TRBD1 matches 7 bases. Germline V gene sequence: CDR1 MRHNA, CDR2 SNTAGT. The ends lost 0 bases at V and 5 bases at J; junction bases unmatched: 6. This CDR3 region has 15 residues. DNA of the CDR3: TGTGCCAGCAGTGACTCGAATACAGGGGTTTATGGCTACACCTTC. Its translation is CASSDSNTGVYGYTF.

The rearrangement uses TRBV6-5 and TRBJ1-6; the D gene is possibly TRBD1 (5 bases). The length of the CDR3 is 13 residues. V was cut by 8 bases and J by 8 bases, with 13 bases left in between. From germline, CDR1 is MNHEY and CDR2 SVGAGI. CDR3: CASSGLRYSPLHF. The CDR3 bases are TGTGCCAGCTCGGGACTCCGTTATTCACCCCTCCACTTT.

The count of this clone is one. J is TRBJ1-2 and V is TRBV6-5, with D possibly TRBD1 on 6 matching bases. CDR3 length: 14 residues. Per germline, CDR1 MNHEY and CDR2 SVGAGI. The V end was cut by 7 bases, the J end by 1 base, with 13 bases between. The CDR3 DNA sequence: TGTGCCAGCACCCGTAACAGGGTTAACTATGGCTACACCTTC. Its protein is CASTRNRVNYGYTF.

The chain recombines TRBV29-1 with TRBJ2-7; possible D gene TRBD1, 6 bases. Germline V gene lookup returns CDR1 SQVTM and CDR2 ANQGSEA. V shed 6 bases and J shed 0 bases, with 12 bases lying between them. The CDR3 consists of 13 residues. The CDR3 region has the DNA TGCAGCGTCCTAACAGGGTTCTCCTACGAGCAGTACTTC. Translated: CSVLTGFSYEQYF.

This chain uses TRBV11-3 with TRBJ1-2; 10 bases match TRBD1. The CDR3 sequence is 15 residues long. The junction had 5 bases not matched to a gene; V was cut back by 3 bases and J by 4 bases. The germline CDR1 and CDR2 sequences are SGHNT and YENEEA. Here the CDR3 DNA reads TGTGCCAGCAGCTTCCCGGGACAGGGGTTCTATGGCTACACCTTC. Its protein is CASSFPGQGFYGYTF.

The CDR3 sequence: CASSQVSRAYEQYF. CDR3 coding DNA: TGTGCCAGCAGCCAAGTTAGCAGGGCCTACGAGCAGTACTTC. The chain has TRBV14 and TRBJ2-7, with a possible D match to TRBD1 (5 bases). Germline V gene data show CDR1 as SGHDN and CDR2 as FVKESK. V gave up 1 base and J gave up 2 bases, with 9 bases separating them. The CDR3 spans 14 residues.

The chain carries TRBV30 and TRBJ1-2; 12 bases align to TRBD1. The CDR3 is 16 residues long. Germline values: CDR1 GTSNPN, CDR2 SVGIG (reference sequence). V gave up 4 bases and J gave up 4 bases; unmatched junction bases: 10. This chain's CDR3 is CAWKPGQGAFIYGYTF. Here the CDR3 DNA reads TGTGCCTGGAAGCCGGGACAGGGGGCTTTCATCTATGGCTACACCTTC. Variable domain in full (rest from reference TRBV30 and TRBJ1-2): SQTIHQWPATLVQPVGSPLSLECTVEGTSNPNLYWYRQAAGRGLQLLFYSVGIGQISSEVPQNLSASRPQDRQFILSSKKLLLSDSGFYLCAWKPGQGAFIYGYTFGSGTRLTVV.

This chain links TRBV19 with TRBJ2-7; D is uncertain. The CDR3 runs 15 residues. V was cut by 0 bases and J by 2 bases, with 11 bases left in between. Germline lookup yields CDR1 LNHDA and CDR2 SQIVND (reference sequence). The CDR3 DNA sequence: TGTGCCAGTAGTATAGACATCAGGATACCCTACGAGCAGTACTTC. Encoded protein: CASSIDIRIPYEQYF.

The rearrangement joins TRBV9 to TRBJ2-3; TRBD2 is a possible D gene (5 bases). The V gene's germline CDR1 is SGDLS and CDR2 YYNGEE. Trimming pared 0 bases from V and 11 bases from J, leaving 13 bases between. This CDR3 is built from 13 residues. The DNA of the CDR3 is TGTGCCAGCAGCGTAGCAAGGATAGCGTTGCAGTATTTT. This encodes CASSVARIALQYF.

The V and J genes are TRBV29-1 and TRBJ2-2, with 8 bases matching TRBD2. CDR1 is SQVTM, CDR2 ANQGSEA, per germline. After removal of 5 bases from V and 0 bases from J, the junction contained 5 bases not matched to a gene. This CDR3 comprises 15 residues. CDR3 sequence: CSVLMGLANTGELFF. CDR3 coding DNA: TGCAGCGTTTTAATGGGACTAGCGAACACCGGGGAGCTGTTTTTT.

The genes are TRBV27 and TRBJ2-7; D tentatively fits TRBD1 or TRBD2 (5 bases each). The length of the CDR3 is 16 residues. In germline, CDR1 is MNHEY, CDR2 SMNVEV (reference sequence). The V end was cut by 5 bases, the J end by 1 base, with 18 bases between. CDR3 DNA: TGTGCCAGCAGTCCCCGCCCGGGACGCCGATCCTACGAGCAGTACTTC. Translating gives CASSPRPGRRSYEQYF.

CDR3 coding DNA: TGCGCCAGCAGCTTGGGATTTTCGGGCACTGAAGCTTTCTTT. It codes for CASSLGFSGTEAFF. J is TRBJ1-1 and V is TRBV5-1; D is uncertain. Germline V gene sequence: CDR1 SGHRS, CDR2 YFSETQ. The germline V and J ends were trimmed by 0 bases and 4 bases, with 10 bases remaining between them. The CDR3 extends over 14 amino acids.

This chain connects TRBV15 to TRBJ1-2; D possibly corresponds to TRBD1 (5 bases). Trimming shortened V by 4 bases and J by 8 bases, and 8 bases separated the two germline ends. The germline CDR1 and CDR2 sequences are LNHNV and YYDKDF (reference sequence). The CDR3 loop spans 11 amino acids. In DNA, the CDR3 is TGTGCCACCAGCAATGGGGGGGGCTACACCTTC. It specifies CATSNGGGYTF.

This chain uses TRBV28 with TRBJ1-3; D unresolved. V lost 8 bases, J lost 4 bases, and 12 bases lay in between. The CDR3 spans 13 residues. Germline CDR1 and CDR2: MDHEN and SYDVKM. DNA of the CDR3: TGTGCCAGCTGGTCGTCATTGGGAAACACCATATATTTT. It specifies CASWSSLGNTIYF.

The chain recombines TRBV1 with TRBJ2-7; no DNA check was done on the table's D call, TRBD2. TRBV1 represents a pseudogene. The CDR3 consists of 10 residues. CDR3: CTVGDYEQYF. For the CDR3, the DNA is TGCACCGTAGGAGACTACGAGCAGTACTTC.

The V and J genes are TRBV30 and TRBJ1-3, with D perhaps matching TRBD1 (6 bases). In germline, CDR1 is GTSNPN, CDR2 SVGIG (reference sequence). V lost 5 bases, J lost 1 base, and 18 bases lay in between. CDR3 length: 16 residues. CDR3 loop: CAWANRDWESGNTIYF. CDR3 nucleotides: TGTGCCTGGGCTAACAGGGATTGGGAGTCTGGAAACACCATATATTTT.

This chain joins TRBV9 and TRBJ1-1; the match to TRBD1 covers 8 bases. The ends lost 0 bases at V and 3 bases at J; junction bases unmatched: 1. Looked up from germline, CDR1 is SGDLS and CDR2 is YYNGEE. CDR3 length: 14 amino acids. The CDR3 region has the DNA TGTGCCAGCAGCGTAGAGGGACAGGACACTGAAGCTTTCTTT. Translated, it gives CASSVEGQDTEAFF.

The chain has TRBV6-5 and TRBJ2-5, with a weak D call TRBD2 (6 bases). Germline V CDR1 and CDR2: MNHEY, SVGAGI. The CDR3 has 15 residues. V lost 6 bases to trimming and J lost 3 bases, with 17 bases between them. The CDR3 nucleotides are TGTGCCAGCAGCTCCCGCCCAGGCGGGGAAGAGACCCAGTACTTC. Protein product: CASSSRPGGEETQYF.